This T cell receptor (beta chain) was profiled in a study of T cells in Graves' hyperthyroidism and ophthalmopathy. There were TCR beta CDR3 regions amplified from RNA transcripts. HTBI primers were used for first-round RT-PCR of the TCR CDR3. TCRdb used MiXCR to reprocess the multiplex PCR reads, holding one entry per CDR3 protein. The table lists about 640,000 distinct CDR3 sequences, approximately 14% of them singletons. The sample holds a few counts of this clonotype. CDR1 is LNHDA, CDR2 SQIVND, per germline (reference sequence). This CDR3 contains 13 residues. Trimming removed 9 bases from V and 6 bases from J, with 17 bases in between.

This chain joins TRBV19 and TRBJ1-1, with D possibly TRBD1 on 6 matching bases. Sequencing input: blood. This sequence originates from a woman in her forties or fifties with Graves' ophthalmopathy. The CDR3 loop reads CASQYSRTAEAFF. The CDR3 DNA is TGTGCCAGCCAGTACTCGAGGACAGCTGAAGCTTTCTTT. The full variable domain, in which reference TRBV19 and TRBJ1-1 provide the parts outside the CDR3, is DGGITQSPKYLFRKEGQNVTLSCEQNLNHDAMYWYRQDPGQGLRLIYYSQIVNDFQKGDIAEGYSVSREKKESFPLTVTSAQKNPTAFYLCASQYSRTAEAFFGQGTRLTVV.